This passage covers 6 T cell receptor beta chains from one sample sequenced in a study of shared clonotypes between healthy human individuals. Sequencing used immunoSEQ multiplex PCR; TCRdb keeps in-frame clones, though not all of them. The table shows under 1,900,000 clones, with less than 99% occurring only once. Input material: naive CD4+ T cells sorted from blood. Subset denoted: CD45RA+ positively selected. The receptors were sampled from a man aged 25-45 years in good health.

The chain employs TRBV5-1 and TRBJ1-3; D is ambiguous. CDR3 length: 15 residues. CDR1 and CDR2 from the germline V gene are SGHRS and YFSETQ. Trimming removed 0 bases at V and 4 bases at J, with 11 bases between. The chain's CDR3 is CASSLDRSRGNTIYF. Here the CDR3 DNA reads TGCGCCAGCAGCTTGGACAGATCTAGAGGAAACACCATATATTTT.

The V call is TRBV5-1, the J call TRBJ2-7, with 10 bases matching TRBD1. V lost 2 bases to trimming and J lost 5 bases; unmatched junction nucleotides: 7. There are 15 residues in the CDR3. The germline V gene encodes CDR1 SGHRS and CDR2 YFSETQ. Here the CDR3 DNA reads TGCGCCAGCAGCTTCCGGGACAGGGGCCCCCACGAGCAGTACTTC. Its translation is CASSFRDRGPHEQYF.

The chain uses TRBV7-9 and TRBJ1-1; D gene uncertain. V lost 5 bases, J lost 1 base, and 14 bases lay in between. The CDR3 covers 15 residues. Germline values: CDR1 SEHNR, CDR2 FQNEAQ (reference sequence). CDR3 nucleotides: TGTGCCAGCAGCCGCCTGGGCCTAGAGAACACTGAAGCTTTCTTT. As protein: CASSRLGLENTEAFF. The variable domain in full, completed from reference TRBV7-9 and TRBJ1-1, reads DTGVSQNPRHKITKRGQNVTFRCDPISEHNRLYWYRQTLGQGPEFLTYFQNEAQLEKSRLLSDRFSAERPKGSFSTLEIQRTEQGDSAMYLCASSRLGLENTEAFFGQGTRLTVV.

This chain links TRBV7-8 with TRBJ2-1; 9 bases line up with TRBD2. The trim removed 2 bases at V and 6 bases at J, leaving 11 bases unmatched. Germline values: CDR1 SGHVS, CDR2 FQNEAQ. The CDR3 spans 17 residues. The CDR3 protein is CASSLSHFSSGTNEQFF. In DNA form, the CDR3 reads TGTGCCAGCAGCTTATCCCATTTCTCTAGCGGGACCAATGAGCAGTTCTTC.

This chain uses TRBV19 with TRBJ1-2; weak D call: TRBD1 (6 bases). The length of the CDR3 is 16 residues. CDR1 is LNHDA, CDR2 SQIVND, per germline (reference sequence). Trimming removed 5 bases from V and 2 bases from J, with 18 bases in between. CDR3 sequence (DNA): TGTGCCAGTAGTCCTTCGCCGGGACACCTGAACTATGGCTACACCTTC. Its protein is CASSPSPGHLNYGYTF.

A remark on this clone: Other DNA sequences of this sample code for an identical CDR3. The CDR3 sequence is CASSLPNTGELFF. For the CDR3, the DNA is TGTGCCAGCAGCTTGCCAAACACCGGGGAGCTGTTTTTT. This chain connects TRBV5-4 to TRBJ2-2, with unresolved D. The CDR3 covers 13 residues. Germline assignment: CDR1 SGHNT and CDR2 YYREEE (reference sequence). V was clipped by 1 base and J by 2 bases, with 3 bases between them.